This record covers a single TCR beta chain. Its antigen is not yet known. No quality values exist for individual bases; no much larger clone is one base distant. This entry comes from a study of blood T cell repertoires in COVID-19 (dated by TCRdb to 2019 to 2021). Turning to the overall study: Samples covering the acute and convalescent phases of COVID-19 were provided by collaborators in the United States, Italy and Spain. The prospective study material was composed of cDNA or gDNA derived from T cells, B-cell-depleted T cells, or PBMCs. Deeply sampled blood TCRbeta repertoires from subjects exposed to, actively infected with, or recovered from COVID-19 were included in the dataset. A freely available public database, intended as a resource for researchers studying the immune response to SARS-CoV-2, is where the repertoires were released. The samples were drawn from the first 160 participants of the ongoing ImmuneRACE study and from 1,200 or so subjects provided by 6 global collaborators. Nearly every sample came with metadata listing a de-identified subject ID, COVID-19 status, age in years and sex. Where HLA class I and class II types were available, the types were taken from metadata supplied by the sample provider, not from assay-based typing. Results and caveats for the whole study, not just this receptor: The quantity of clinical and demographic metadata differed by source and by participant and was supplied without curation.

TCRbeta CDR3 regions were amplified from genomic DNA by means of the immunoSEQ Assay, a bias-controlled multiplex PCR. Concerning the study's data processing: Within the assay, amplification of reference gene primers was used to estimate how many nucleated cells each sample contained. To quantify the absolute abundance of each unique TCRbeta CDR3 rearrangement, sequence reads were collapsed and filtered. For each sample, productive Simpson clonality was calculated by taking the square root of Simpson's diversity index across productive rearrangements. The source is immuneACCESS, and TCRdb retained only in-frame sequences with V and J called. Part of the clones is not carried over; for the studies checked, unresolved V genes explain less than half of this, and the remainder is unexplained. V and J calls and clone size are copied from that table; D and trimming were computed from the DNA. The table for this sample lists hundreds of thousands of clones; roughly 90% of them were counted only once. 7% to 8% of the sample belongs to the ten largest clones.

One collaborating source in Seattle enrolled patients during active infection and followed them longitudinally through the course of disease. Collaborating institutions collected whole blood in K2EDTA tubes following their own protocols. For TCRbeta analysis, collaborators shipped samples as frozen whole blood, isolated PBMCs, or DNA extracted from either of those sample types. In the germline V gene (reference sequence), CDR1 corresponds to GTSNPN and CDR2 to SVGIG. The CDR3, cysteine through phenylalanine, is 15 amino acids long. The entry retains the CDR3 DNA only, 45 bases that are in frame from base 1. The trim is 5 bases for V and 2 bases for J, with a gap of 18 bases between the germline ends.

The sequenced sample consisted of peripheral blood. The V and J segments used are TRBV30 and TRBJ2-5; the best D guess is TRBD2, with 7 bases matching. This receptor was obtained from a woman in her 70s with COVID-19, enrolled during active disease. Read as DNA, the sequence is TGTGCCTGGGGTTCGGGGGGCTCCATTCAAGAGACCCAGTACTTC. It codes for CAWGSGGSIQETQYF. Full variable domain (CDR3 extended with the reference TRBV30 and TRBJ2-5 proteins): SQTIHQWPATLVQPVGSPLSLECTVEGTSNPNLYWYRQAAGRGLQLLFYSVGIGQISSEVPQNLSASRPQDRQFILSSKKLLLSDSGFYLCAWGSGGSIQETQYFGPGTRLLVL.